These 20 T cell receptor beta chains were sequenced from one sample in a study of T cell repertoires in aging, cancer and after chemotherapy. Multiplex touch-down PCR with TRB-A/B primers amplified rearranged V-D-J TRB sequences. One entry per CDR3 protein results from TCRdb running MiXCR on the multiplex PCR reads. This table holds approximately 2,000 distinct CDR3 sequences, around 22% found once. Peripheral blood genomic DNA, not sorted cells or RNA, was the template. Material: blood. The receptors were sampled from a human donor with a solid tumor.

This clonotype was recorded only once. A much larger clone lies a single base off, so this may be a read error. This chain joins TRBV6-5 and TRBJ1-1; possible D gene TRBD1, 6 bases. Germline-derived CDR1 and CDR2 are MNHEY and SVGAGI. Trimming removed 7 bases at V and 8 bases at J, with 23 bases between. CDR3 length: 15 amino acids. CDR3 sequence (DNA): TGTGCCAGCATGTTATCCGGGACAATAGGGGCGGAAGCTTTCTTT. Its translation: CASMLSGTIGAEAFF.

This clonotype is classed as medium-sized. The V gene is TRBV6-1, the J gene TRBJ1-1; D remains ambiguous. The CDR3 covers 12 residues. Germline CDR1 reads MNHNS; CDR2 reads SASEGT. V was shortened by 7 bases and J by 10 bases, with 16 bases between the two germline ends. CDR3 residues: CASKDSAVVAFF. The CDR3 bases are TGTGCCAGCAAAGACTCCGCTGTGGTAGCTTTCTTT.

This clonotype is termed medium-sized. This chain uses TRBV6-2 or TRBV6-3 with TRBJ2-5; D is unclear. The CDR3 is 13 amino acids. The germline gives CDR1 MNHEY, CDR2 SVGEGT. V was trimmed by 8 bases and J by 5 bases, leaving 15 bases between them. CDR3 protein: CASGKSNPETQYF. The DNA of the CDR3 is TGTGCCAGCGGGAAGAGTAATCCGGAGACCCAGTACTTC.

By frequency in the sample, this clonotype is medium-sized. The chain employs TRBV6-2 or TRBV6-3 and TRBJ1-5; TRBD1 might be the D (6 bases). Germline V CDR1 and CDR2: MNHEY, SVGEGT. The V gene lost 7 bases and the J gene lost 5 bases, with 15 bases spanning the gap. CDR3 length: 14 residues. Here the CDR3 reads CASTITGNHQPQHF. CDR3 in DNA: TGTGCCAGCACCATTACAGGGAACCATCAGCCCCAGCATTTT.

This clonotype is medium-sized within its sample. The chain has TRBV27 and TRBJ2-7, with TRBD1 as a possible D gene (5 bases). Germline loops: CDR1 MNHEY, CDR2 SMNVEV (reference sequence). The ends were cut back, 5 bases at V and 2 bases at J, with 13 bases in the middle. The CDR3 spans 14 residues. This CDR3 reads CASSPSDSTYEQYF. The DNA of the CDR3 is TGTGCCAGCAGTCCATCAGACAGTACCTACGAGCAGTACTTC.

This clonotype was recorded only once. One end of the junction fails to match germline, which may point to a read error. This chain joins TRBV29-1 and TRBJ2-1; either TRBD1 or TRBD2 may supply D (5 bases each). Germline V gene sequence: CDR1 SQVTM, CDR2 ANQGSEA. CDR3 size: 14 residues. The CDR3 loop is CGVYRDGGNNEQFF. CDR3 sequence (DNA): TGTGGCGTATACCGGGACGGAGGAAACAATGAGCAGTTCTTC.

Sample share makes this clonotype medium-sized (0.01 to 0.1%). CDR3 loop: CASSYSGRDYGYTF. CDR3 DNA: TGTGCCAGCAGTTACAGTGGACGTGACTATGGCTACACCTTC. This chain uses TRBV6-5 with TRBJ1-2; D remains ambiguous. CDR1 is MNHEY and CDR2 is SVGAGI in the germline V gene. The CDR3 contains 14 residues. V was cut by 2 bases and J by 3 bases, with 10 bases left in between.

In its sample, this clonotype is medium-sized. The chain carries TRBV4-3 and TRBJ1-6; D unclear. The V gene lost 3 bases and the J gene lost 9 bases, with 15 bases spanning the gap. The CDR3 totals 15 residues. Looked up from germline, CDR1 is LGHNA and CDR2 is YSLEER. In nucleotides, the CDR3 is TGCGCCAGCAGCCATTCGAGGGAAAGGCTTTCACCCCTCCACTTT. This codes for CASSHSRERLSPLHF.

This clonotype is medium-sized within its sample. The chain has TRBV12-3 or TRBV12-4 and TRBJ1-1; D uncertain. The V and J ends lost 6 bases and 8 bases respectively, with 16 bases between them. This CDR3 region has 13 residues. DNA of the CDR3: TGTGCCAGCAGACAAACTGTAAGGGCCGAAGCTTTCTTT. Translation gives CASRQTVRAEAFF.

In its sample, this clonotype is large. The J gene is TRBJ1-2, the V gene TRBV29-1; the D is unclear. CDR1 is SQVTM, CDR2 ANQGSEA, per germline. This CDR3 has 12 amino acids. V gave up 5 bases and J gave up 5 bases, with 12 bases separating them. CDR3 amino acids: CSVQEVGYGYTF. The CDR3 nucleotides read TGCAGCGTTCAGGAGGTGGGGTATGGCTACACCTTC.

The chain is built from TRBV6-1 and TRBJ1-2; TRBD1 agrees at 8 bases. The CDR3 covers 15 residues. Germline-derived CDR1 and CDR2 are MNHNS and SASEGT. V dropped 3 bases and J dropped 1; count of bases not matched to a gene: 4. As DNA, the CDR3 is TGTGCCAGCAGTGAGGGGACAGGATTTAACTATGGCTACACCTTC. Translated: CASSEGTGFNYGYTF.

This clonotype is classed as medium-sized. The chain employs TRBV15 and TRBJ1-5; no reliable D call. The CDR3 spans 13 residues. The germline V gene encodes CDR1 LNHNV and CDR2 YYDKDF (reference sequence). V lost 8 bases to trimming and J lost 1 base, with 9 bases between them. The CDR3 region is CATGDSSNQPQHF. CDR3 sequence (DNA): TGTGCCACCGGGGATTCGAGCAATCAGCCCCAGCATTTT.

This clonotype is medium-sized within its sample. The rearrangement joins TRBV19 to TRBJ1-1; possible D gene TRBD1, 6 bases. The germline V and J ends were trimmed by 1 base and 1 base, with 13 bases remaining between them. The CDR3 consists of 16 residues. Germline lookup yields CDR1 LNHDA and CDR2 SQIVND (reference sequence). This CDR3 is CASSIGGQGQNTEAFF. As DNA, the CDR3 is TGTGCCAGTAGTATAGGGGGCCAGGGGCAGAACACTGAAGCTTTCTTT.

This sequence joins TRBV5-1 and TRBJ1-2, with D unclear. The CDR3 runs to 15 residues. V dropped 5 bases and J dropped 4 bases, with 18 bases sitting between them. From germline, CDR1 is SGHRS and CDR2 YFSETQ. The CDR3 reads CASRQDSGQRYGYTF. As DNA, the CDR3 is TGCGCCAGCAGACAAGATAGCGGGCAGCGCTATGGCTACACCTTC.

This clonotype rates as medium-sized (0.01 to 0.1%). V and J are TRBV6-5 and TRBJ1-3; 7 positions agree with TRBD1. Germline lookup yields CDR1 MNHEY and CDR2 SVGAGI. V was clipped by 6 bases and J by 1 base; unmatched bases: 6. This CDR3 region has 15 residues. The CDR3 protein is CASREGQKSGNTIYF. CDR3 bases: TGTGCCAGCAGGGAGGGACAGAAGTCTGGAAACACCATATATTTT.

This clonotype has only a few counts. The V and J genes are TRBV20-1 and TRBJ2-7; perhaps TRBD1 as D (5 bases). The CDR3 has 13 amino acids. The germline V gene encodes CDR1 DFQATT and CDR2 SNEGSKA (reference sequence). V shed 6 bases and J shed 2 bases, with 14 bases lying between them. DNA for the CDR3: TGCAGTGCGACCGCCCCAGGGACCTACGAGCAGTACTTC. It specifies CSATAPGTYEQYF.

By proportion, this clonotype is medium-sized. The V and J genes are TRBV6-5 and TRBJ1-5; D is possibly TRBD1 (5 bases). V gave up 6 bases and J gave up 6 bases, with 15 bases separating them. Per the germline V gene, CDR1 is MNHEY and CDR2 is SVGAGI. CDR3 length: 14 amino acids. DNA of the CDR3: TGTGCCAGCAGCTCCGGGGCGGTGGGTCAGCCCCAGCATTTT. This encodes CASSSGAVGQPQHF.

This clonotype has a handful of counts. V usage is TRBV11-2 and J usage is TRBJ2-2; TRBD2 matches 12 bases. The CDR3 has 16 amino acids. Looked up from germline, CDR1 is SGHAT and CDR2 is FQNNGV. V was pared by 5 bases and J by 4 bases, with 5 bases of the junction left unmatched. CDR3 sequence: CASSRGLAGSTGELFF. The CDR3 DNA reads TGTGCCAGCAGCCGTGGACTAGCGGGGAGCACCGGGGAGCTGTTTTTT.

The V call is TRBV20-1, the J call TRBJ1-5; D call uncertain. Germline CDR1 reads DFQATT; CDR2 reads SNEGSKA (reference sequence). Trimming left V 2 bases short and J 5 bases short, with 10 bases between. CDR3 size: 13 residues. This chain's CDR3 is CSARNSEDQPQHF. The CDR3 DNA follows: TGCAGTGCTAGAAATTCGGAGGATCAGCCCCAGCATTTT.

In its sample, this clonotype is medium-sized (0.01 to 0.1%). The chain employs TRBV19 and TRBJ2-7, with 9 bases identical to TRBD1. The germline V gene has CDR1 LNHDA and CDR2 SQIVND (reference sequence). V lost 7 bases, J lost 4 bases, and 11 bases stayed unmatched. This CDR3 has 15 residues. The CDR3 sequence: CASNDVGQGRYEQYF. DNA of the CDR3: TGTGCCAGTAATGATGTCGGACAGGGGAGATACGAGCAGTACTTC.